This TCR beta chain appears in the sequencing data of a study of blood T cell repertoires in COVID-19. The germline V gene has CDR1 KGHDR and CDR2 SFDVKD. The CDR3 spans 13 residues. Trimming cost V 7 bases and J 7 bases; bases outside gene matches: 6. TCRdb's copy holds only in-frame clones and misses some; the assay was immunoSEQ multiplex PCR. The sample has a few hundred thousand clones, about nine tenths seen once; the top ten hold 10%. Cohort assignment relied on participant-reported clinical history. This clonotype was sampled from a man between 18 and 29 years old with acute COVID-19. Sequences were obtained from PBMCs or T cells enriched from blood (not recorded which). This sequence joins TRBV24-1 and TRBJ2-1; TRBD2 aligns across 7 bases. CDR3 amino acids: CATRAGSANEQFF. CDR3 coding DNA: TGTGCCACCAGAGCGGGATCGGCGAATGAGCAGTTCTTC.